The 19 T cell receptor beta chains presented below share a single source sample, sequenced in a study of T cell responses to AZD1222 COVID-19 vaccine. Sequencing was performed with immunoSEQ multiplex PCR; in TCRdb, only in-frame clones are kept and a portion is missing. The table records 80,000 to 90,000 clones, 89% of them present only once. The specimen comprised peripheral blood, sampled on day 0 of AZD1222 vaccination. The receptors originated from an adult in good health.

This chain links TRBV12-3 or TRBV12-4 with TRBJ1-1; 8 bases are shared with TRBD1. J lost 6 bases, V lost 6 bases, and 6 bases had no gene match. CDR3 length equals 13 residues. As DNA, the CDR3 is TGTGCCAGCAGAGATACAGGGGGATCTGAAGCTTTCTTT. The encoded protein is CASRDTGGSEAFF.

The CDR3 DNA is TGTGCCAGTAAGTCCTTCTTGAGTTTCAATGAGCAGTTCTTC. Its protein product is CASKSFLSFNEQFF. V usage is TRBV19 and J usage is TRBJ2-1; D is uncertain. V lost 7 bases, J lost 6 bases, and 16 bases lay in between. CDR1 is LNHDA, CDR2 SQIVND, per germline (reference sequence). The CDR3 consists of 14 residues.

CDR3 nucleotide sequence: TGTGCCAGCAGCTTAGCTAGTTCGATCTACAATGAGCAGTTCTTC. Its protein is CASSLASSIYNEQFF. The J gene is TRBJ2-1, the V gene TRBV7-2, with no clear D. The CDR3 sequence is 15 residues long. Per germline, CDR1 SGHTA and CDR2 FQGNSA. Trimming took 0 bases from V and 3 from J, leaving 9 bases between them.

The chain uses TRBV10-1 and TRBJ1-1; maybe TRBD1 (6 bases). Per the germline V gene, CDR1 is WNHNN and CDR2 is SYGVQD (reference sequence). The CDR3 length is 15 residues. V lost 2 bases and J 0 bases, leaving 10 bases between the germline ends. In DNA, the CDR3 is TGCGCCAGCAGTGAGGCCGGACAGCTGAACACTGAAGCTTTCTTT. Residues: CASSEAGQLNTEAFF.

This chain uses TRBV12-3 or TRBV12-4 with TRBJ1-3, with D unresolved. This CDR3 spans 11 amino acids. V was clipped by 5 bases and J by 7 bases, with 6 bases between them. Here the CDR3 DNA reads TGTGCCAGCAGTAGCACGAACACCATATATTTT. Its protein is CASSSTNTIYF.

Here the CDR3 DNA reads TGTGCCAGCAGCTTATCACCTAGCGGAAACACCGGGGAGCTGTTTTTT. As protein: CASSLSPSGNTGELFF. The chain couples TRBV7-2 to TRBJ2-2; 7 bases are shared with TRBD2. Germline loops: CDR1 SGHTA, CDR2 FQGNSA. The CDR3 extends over 16 amino acids. Trimming at V came to 2 bases and at J to 2 bases, leaving 5 bases not matched to a gene.

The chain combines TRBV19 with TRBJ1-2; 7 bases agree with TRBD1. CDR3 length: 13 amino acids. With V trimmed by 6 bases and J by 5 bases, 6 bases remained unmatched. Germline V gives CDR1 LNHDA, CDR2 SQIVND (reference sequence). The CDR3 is CASSRGTDYGYTF. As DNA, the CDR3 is TGTGCCAGTAGCCGTGGGACAGATTATGGCTACACCTTC.

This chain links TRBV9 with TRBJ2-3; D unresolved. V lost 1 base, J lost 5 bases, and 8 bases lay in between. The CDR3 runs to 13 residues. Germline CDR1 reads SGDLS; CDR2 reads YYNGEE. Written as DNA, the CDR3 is TGTGCCAGCAGCGTAACCTCCGGAGATACGCAGTATTTT. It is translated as CASSVTSGDTQYF.

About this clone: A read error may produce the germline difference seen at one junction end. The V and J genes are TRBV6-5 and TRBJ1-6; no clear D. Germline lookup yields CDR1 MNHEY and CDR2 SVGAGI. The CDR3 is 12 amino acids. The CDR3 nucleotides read TGTGCCAGCAGTTACTCGAGGCAGATACTGTATTTT. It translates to CASSYSRQILYF.

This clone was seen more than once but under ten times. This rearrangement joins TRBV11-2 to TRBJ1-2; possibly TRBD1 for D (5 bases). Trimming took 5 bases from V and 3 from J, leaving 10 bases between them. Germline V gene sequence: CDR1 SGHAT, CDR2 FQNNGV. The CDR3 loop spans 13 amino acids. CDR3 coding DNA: TGTGCCAGCAGCCGGACAAACGACTATGGCTACACCTTC. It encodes CASSRTNDYGYTF.

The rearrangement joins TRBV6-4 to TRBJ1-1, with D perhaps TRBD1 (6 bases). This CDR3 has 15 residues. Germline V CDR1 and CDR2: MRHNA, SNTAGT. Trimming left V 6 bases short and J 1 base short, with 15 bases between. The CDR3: CASRPQGNANTEAFF. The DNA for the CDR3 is TGTGCCAGCAGACCACAGGGAAATGCGAACACTGAAGCTTTCTTT.

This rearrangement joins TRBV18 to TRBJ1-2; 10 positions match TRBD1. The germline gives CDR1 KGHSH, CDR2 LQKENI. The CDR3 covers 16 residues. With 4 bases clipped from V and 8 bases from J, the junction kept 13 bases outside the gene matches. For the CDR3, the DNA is TGTGCCAGCTCACTCTCCTACGGGACAGGGGATGGAGGCTACACCTTC. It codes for CASSLSYGTGDGGYTF.

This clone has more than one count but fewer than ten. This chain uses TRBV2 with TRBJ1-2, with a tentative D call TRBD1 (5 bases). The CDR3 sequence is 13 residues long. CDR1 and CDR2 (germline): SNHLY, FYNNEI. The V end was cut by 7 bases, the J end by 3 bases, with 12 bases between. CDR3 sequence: CASNLGLHYGYTF. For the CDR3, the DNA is TGTGCCAGCAATTTGGGGCTCCACTATGGCTACACCTTC. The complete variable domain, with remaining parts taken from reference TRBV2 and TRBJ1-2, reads EPEVTQTPSHQVTQMGQEVILRCVPISNHLYFYWYRQILGQKVEFLVSFYNNEISEKSEIFDDQFSVERPDGSNFTLKIRSTKLEDSAMYFCASNLGLHYGYTFGSGTRLTVV.

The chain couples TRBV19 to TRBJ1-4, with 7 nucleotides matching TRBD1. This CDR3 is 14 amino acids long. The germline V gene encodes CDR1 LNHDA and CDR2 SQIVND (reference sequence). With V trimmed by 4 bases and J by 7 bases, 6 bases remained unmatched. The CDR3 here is CASSTRGLGEKLFF. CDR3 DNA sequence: TGTGCCAGTAGTACGAGGGGGCTCGGTGAAAAACTGTTTTTT.

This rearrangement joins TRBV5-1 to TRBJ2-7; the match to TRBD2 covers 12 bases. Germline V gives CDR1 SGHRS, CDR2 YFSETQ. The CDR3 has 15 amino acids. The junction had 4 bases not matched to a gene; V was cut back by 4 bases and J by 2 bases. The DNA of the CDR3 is TGCGCCAGCAGCCTCACTAGCGGGAGGCCCTACGAGCAGTACTTC. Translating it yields CASSLTSGRPYEQYF.

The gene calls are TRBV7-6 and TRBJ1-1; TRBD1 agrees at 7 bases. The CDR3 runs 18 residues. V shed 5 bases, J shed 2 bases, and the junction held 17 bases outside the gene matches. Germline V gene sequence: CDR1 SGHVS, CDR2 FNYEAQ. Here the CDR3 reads CASSRLGSGGGVNTEAFF. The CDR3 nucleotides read TGTGCCAGCAGCCGCTTAGGTTCAGGGGGAGGTGTAAACACTGAAGCTTTCTTT.

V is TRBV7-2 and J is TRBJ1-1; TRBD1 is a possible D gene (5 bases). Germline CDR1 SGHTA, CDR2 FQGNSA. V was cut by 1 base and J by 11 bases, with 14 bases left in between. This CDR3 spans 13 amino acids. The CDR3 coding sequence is TGTGCCAGCAGCTTAGATGTCAGGGCTCGGGCTTTCTTT. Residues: CASSLDVRARAFF.

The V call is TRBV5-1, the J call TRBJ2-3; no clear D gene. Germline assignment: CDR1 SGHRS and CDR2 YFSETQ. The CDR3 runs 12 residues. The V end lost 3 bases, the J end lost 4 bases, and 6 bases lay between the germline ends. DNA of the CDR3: TGCGCCAGCAGCTCGCAGGCAGATACGCAGTATTTT. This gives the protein CASSSQADTQYF.

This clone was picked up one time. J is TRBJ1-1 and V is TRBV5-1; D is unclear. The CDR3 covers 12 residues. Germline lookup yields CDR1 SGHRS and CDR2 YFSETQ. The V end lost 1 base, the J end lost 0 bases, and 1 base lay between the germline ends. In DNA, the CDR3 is TGCGCCAGCAGCTTGATGAACACTGAAGCTTTCTTT. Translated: CASSLMNTEAFF.